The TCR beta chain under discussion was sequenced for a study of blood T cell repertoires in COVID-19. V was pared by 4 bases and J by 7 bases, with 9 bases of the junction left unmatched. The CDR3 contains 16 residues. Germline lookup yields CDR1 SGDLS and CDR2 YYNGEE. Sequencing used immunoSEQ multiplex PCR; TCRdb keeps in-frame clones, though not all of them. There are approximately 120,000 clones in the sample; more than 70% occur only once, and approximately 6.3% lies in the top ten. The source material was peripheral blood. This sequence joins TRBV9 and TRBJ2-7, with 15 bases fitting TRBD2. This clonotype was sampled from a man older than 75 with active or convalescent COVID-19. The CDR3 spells CASSPGLAGGRREQYF. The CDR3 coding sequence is TGTGCCAGCAGCCCCGGACTAGCGGGGGGGCGTAGAGAGCAGTACTTC.